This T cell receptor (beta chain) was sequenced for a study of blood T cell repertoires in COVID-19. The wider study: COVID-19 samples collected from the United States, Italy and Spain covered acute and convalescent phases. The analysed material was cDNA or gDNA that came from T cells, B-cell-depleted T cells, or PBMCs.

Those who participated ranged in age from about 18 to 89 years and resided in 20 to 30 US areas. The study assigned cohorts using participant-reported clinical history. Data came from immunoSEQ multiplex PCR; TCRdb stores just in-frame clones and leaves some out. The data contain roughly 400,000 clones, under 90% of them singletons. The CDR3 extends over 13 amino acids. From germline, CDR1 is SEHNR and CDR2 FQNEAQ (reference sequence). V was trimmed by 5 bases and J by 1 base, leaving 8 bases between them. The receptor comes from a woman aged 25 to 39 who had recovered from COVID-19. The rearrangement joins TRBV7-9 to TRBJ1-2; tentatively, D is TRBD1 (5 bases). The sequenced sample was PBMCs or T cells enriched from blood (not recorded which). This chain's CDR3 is CASSHQGNYGYTF. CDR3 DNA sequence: TGTGCCAGCAGCCACCAGGGTAACTATGGCTACACCTTC.